This entry features one TCR beta chain sequence. Its antigen is as yet unknown. These data belong to a study of cytomegalovirus exposure and HLA in healthy donors. The study ran its PCR with 60 Vbeta and 13 Jbeta primers. Data came from immunoSEQ multiplex PCR; TCRdb stores just in-frame clones and leaves some out. The sample includes 150,000 to 200,000 clones, roughly four fifths of them seen just once. This CDR3 is built from 19 residues. The ends lost 0 bases at V and 4 bases at J; junction bases unmatched: 16. Germline V CDR1 and CDR2: SGHNT, YYREEE (reference sequence). General study results and limits: Several of the most significant clusters were apparently associated with common viral pathogens in a later analysis. The authors confirmed in vitro that three CMV-associated chains were specific for CMV antigens. Follow-up analysis later connected one missense variant in DCLRE1C with trimming of TCR beta V- and J-genes.

Source material: PBMCs. This receptor was identified in a middle-aged woman in good health and CMV-seronegative. J is TRBJ2-7 and V is TRBV5-4; 10 bases agree with TRBD2. CDR3 in DNA: TGTGCCAGCAGCTTGGATGGGGCTAGCGGGAGCCCCTTTGAGTACGAGCAGTACTTC. This translates into CASSLDGASGSPFEYEQYF.